The rows below give T cell receptor beta chains drawn from one sample of a study of blood T cells in healthy people across ages. Each CDR3 protein is one row after TCRdb ran MiXCR on the 5' RACE reads. Of fewer than 800,000 distinct CDR3 sequences listed, under 25% were seen once; the top ten hold 3% to 4.5%. What was sequenced was blood. These receptors came from a man aged 70-80 years in good health. The conserved cysteine and the conserved F or W are not part of the CDR3 here.

cdr3_aa	v_call	j_call
SASSRRLAGGIDEQF	TRBV20-1	TRBJ2-1
ASSVSPSTNEQF	TRBV2	-
ASSYNRAANEQF	TRBV27	-
SARKTSGRGNEQF	TRBV20-1	TRBJ2-1
ASRPGGSYGYT	TRBV12-3/TRBV12-4	TRBJ1-2
ASSPQPGRWIEAF	TRBV14	TRBJ1-1
ASSQLGGAQDEQF	TRBV9	TRBJ2-1
ASSWSQSETQY	TRBV18	TRBJ2-5
ASSYQGQGAIEQF	TRBV6-5	TRBJ2-1
NASIRQGSDGYT	TRBV20-1	TRBJ1-2
SARGRGGTEAF	TRBV20-1	TRBJ1-1
ASSFPGPSHEKLF	TRBV11-2	TRBJ1-4
ASSQAGGDVQY	TRBV18	TRBJ2-4
ASSYGTSGGRQF	TRBV6-6	-
ASSLLGAGSGSGELF	TRBV7-2	TRBJ2-2
ATSEVEWFEAF	TRBV24-1	TRBJ1-1
ASSTPLASSYNEQF	TRBV2	TRBJ2-1
ASILHGTVGEKLF	TRBV6-6	TRBJ1-4
SARDRPSEYNEQF	TRBV20-1	TRBJ2-1
ASRPGTGGFSYEQY	TRBV6-1	TRBJ2-7
ASSHQLAVSSYNEQF	TRBV3-1	TRBJ2-1
SASRLAGGKNIQY	TRBV20-1	TRBJ2-4